This T cell receptor (beta chain) was sequenced for a study of blood T cell repertoires in COVID-19. The CDR3 is 16 residues long. CDR1 and CDR2 (germline): SEHNR, FQNEAQ (reference sequence). V was pared by 4 bases and J by 1 base, with 16 bases between. Original analysis: It was from reference gene primer amplification that nucleated cell counts were estimated. TCRdb keeps only in-frame clones here, not all; method: immunoSEQ multiplex PCR. That table furnishes V, J and clone size, whereas the DNA furnished D and trimming. The table records 250,000 to 350,000 clones, approximately 85% of them present only once.

The J gene is TRBJ1-1, the V gene TRBV7-9; tentatively, D is TRBD1 (5 bases). This TCR was sampled from a woman aged 25 to 39 who had recovered from COVID-19. The sequenced sample consisted of PBMCs or T cells enriched from blood (not recorded which). The CDR3 spells CASSSLGQTANTEAFF. The DNA of the CDR3 is TGTGCCAGCAGCTCCCTAGGGCAGACAGCGAACACTGAAGCTTTCTTT.